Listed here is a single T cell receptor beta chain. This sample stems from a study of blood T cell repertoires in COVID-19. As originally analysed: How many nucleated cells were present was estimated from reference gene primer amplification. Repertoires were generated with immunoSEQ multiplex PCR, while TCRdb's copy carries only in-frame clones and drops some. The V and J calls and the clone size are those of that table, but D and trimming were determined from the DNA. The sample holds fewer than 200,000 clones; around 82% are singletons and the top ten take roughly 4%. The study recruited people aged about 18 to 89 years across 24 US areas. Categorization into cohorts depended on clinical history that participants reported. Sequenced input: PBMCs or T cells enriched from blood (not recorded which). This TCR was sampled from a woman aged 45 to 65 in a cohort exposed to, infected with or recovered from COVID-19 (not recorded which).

DNA of the CDR3: TGTGCCACCAGTGAACCCACCGCGAGAGGCGGTCGGGAGACCCAGTACTTC. It translates to CATSEPTARGGRETQYF. V and J are TRBV24-1 and TRBJ2-5; the D is unclear. The CDR3 totals 17 residues. Germline CDR1 reads KGHDR; CDR2 reads SFDVKD. V gave up 4 bases and J gave up 5 bases, with 22 bases separating them.